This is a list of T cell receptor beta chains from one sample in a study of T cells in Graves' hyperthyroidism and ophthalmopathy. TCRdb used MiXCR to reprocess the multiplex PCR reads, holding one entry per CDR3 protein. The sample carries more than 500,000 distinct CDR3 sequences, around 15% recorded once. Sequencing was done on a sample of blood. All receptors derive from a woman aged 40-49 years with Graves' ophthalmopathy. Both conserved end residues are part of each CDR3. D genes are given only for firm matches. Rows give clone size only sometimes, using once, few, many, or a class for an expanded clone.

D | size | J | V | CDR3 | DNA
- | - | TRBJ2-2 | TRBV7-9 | CASSHLQGGELFF | TGTGCCAGCAGCCACCTACAGGGCGGGGAGCTGTTTTTT
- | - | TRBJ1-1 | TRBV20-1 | CSARVGALNTEAFF | TGCAGTGCTAGAGTAGGGGCCCTGAACACTGAAGCTTTCTTT
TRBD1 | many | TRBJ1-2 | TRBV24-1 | CATSDTGGYGYTF | TGTGCCACCAGTGATACAGGGGGCTATGGCTACACCTTC
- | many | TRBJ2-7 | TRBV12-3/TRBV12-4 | CASTVGLHSYEQYF | TGTGCCAGCACCGTGGGTCTCCACTCCTACGAGCAGTACTTC
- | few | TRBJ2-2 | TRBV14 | CASSRRWHELEGYIGELFF | TGTGCCAGCAGCCGCAGATGGCACGAATTAGAAGGGTATATCGGGGAGCTGTTTTTT
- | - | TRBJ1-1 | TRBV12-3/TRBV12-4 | CASSPPPEGHTEAFF | TGTGCCAGCAGTCCCCCCCCCGAGGGGCACACTGAAGCTTTCTTT
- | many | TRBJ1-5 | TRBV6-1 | CASSEGQHSNQPQHF | TGTGCCAGCAGTGAAGGGCAACATAGCAATCAGCCCCAGCATTTT
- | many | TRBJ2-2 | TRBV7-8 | CASSLRAEHPELFF | TGTGCCAGCAGCTTACGTGCGGAGCACCCGGAGCTGTTTTTT
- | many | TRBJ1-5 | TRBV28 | CANVELVPQHF | TGTGCCAACGTGGAGTTAGTGCCCCAGCATTTT
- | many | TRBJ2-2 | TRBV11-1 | CASTPFPDMYDGELFF | TGTGCCAGCACCCCCTTCCCGGACATGTATGACGGGGAGCTGTTTTTT
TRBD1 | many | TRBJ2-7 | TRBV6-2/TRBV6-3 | CASSYSTGDNEQYF | TGTGCCAGCAGTTACTCTACAGGGGACAACGAGCAGTACTTC
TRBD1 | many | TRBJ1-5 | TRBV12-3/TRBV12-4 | CASSLRTGGRNQPQHF | TGTGCCAGCAGTCTCCGGACAGGTGGACGCAATCAGCCCCAGCATTTT
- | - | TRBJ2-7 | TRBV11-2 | CASSSMDESYEQYF | TGTGCCAGCAGCAGTATGGACGAGTCCTACGAGCAGTACTTC
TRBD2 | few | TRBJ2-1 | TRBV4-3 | CASSPRLAANEQFF | TGCGCCAGCAGCCCCCGACTAGCGGCAAATGAGCAGTTCTTC
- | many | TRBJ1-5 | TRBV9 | CASSVGGESNQPQHF | TGTGCCAGCAGCGTAGGCGGGGAGAGCAATCAGCCCCAGCATTTT
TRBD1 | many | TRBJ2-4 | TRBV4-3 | CASSPGTGSENIQYF | TGCGCCAGCAGCCCCGGGACAGGGTCAGAAAACATTCAGTACTTC